This T cell receptor (beta chain) derives from a study of OX40 agonist ivuxolimab in advanced cancers. Regarding the study in general: The costimulatory receptor OX40 (CD134) was targeted by ivuxolimab, a fully human IgG2 agonistic monoclonal antibody. The point of sequencing TCRbeta in the periphery was to test whether ivuxolimab changed TCR sequence diversity and drove clonal T-cell expansion. Patients were allowed to have had prior anti-PD-1, anti-PD-L1 or anti-CTLA-4 therapy, and 30% to 40% of the dose-escalation patients had previously received checkpoint inhibitors. A male proportion of about 79% and a mean age of about 60 years, ranging from 23 to 79, were recorded for the dose-escalation cohort. Intravenous ivuxolimab was administered to patients every 2 weeks at six dose levels: 0.01, 0.1, 0.3, 1.5, 3 and 10 mg/kg. The monotherapy dose-escalation portion (N = 52 patients) of the phase I ivuxolimab trial is reported in the paper. Three dose-escalation patients achieved partial responses, one with hepatocellular carcinoma and two with cutaneous melanoma. Among the 50 to 55 dose-escalation patients, about 19 had hepatocellular carcinoma, roughly 15 melanoma, 9 renal cell carcinoma and 9 head and neck cancer. Results the study describes overall, beyond this receptor: Clonal expansion of both CD4+ and CD8+ blood T cells was observed from baseline to week 6 at doses 0.1 to 3.0 mg/kg. After ivuxolimab, expanded clones were on average more numerous among CD8+ T cells than among CD4+ T cells. Low levels of normalized T-cell clonal expansion were also seen in some patients who did not respond. In partial responders in the 0.1-3.0 mg/kg groups, normalized peripheral clonal expansion was found to be among the lowest, especially among CD8+ T cells. The antigen specificity of the clonally expanded peripheral T cells was not determined.

Patients with a history of autoimmune disease or receiving systemic immunosuppression were excluded from the trial. Peripheral blood for TCR sequencing was collected from all dose cohorts at baseline, on cycle 4 day 1, and on cycle 7 day 1. The samples were taken from a phase I, first-in-human, multicenter, open-label dose-escalation trial of ivuxolimab. The trial enrolled adults with locally advanced or metastatic head and neck squamous cell, hepatocellular, melanoma or renal cell carcinoma. Before TCR sequencing, CD4+ T cells and CD8+ T cells from peripheral blood were sorted into separate populations. Cut back by 2 bases and 8 bases, the V and J ends lie 6 bases apart. CDR1 and CDR2 are read off the germline V gene as SGHTA and FQGNSA. The CDR3 runs 12 amino acids, cysteine and phenylalanine included. The sequence is cut down to CDR3 DNA, 36 bases in frame from base 1. Comments on this clone: Its target antigen remains unknown. The sample holds no much larger clone one base away, and base qualities are not on file.

To sequence the TCRbeta CDR3 region, genomic DNA was isolated from the sorted cells. The immunoSEQ Assay was used to sequence the TCRbeta CDR3 regions. TCRdb re-hosts the immuneACCESS table, in-frame sequences only. Its copies lack some clones; in the studies checked, an unresolved V gene accounts for under half of them, and the cause for the rest is not known. Here the sample has more than 65,000 clones; approximately 89% occur a single time. Around 0.53% of the sample rests with the top ten. The source is an adult with an advanced solid tumor such as melanoma, head and neck, liver or kidney cancer. This sequence uses TRBV7-2 and TRBJ1-4, with no reliable assignment of the D segment. The sequencing used CD4+ or CD8+ T cells sorted from blood, collected in a trial of the OX40 agonist ivuxolimab. In nucleotides, the sequence is TGTGCCAGCAGCTTAAACCGGGAAAAACTGTTTTTT. Its protein reads: CASSLNREKLFF.